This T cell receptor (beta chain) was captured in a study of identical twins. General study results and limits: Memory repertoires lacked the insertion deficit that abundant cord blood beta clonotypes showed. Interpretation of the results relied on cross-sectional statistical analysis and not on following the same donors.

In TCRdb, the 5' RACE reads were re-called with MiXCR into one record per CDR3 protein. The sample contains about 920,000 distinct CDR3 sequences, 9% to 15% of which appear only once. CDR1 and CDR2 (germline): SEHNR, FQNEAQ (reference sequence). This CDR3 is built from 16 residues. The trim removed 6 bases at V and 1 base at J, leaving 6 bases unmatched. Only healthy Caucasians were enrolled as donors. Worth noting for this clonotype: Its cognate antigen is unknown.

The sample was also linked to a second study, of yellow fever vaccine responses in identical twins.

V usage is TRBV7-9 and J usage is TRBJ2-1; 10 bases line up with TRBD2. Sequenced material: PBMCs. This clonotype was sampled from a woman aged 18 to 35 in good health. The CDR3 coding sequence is TGTGCCAGCAGGCGTCTAGCGGGAGTTTCCTACAATGAGCAGTTCTTC. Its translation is CASRRLAGVSYNEQFF.